This T cell receptor beta chain was identified during a study of cytomegalovirus exposure and HLA in healthy donors. About the research overall: A subsequent analysis reported that the 120 validation repertoires were produced on the same platform that had also been used for the approximately 700 first-cohort repertoires.

This CDR3 region has 17 residues. Per the germline V gene, CDR1 is SNHLY and CDR2 is FYNNEI. V lost 8 bases to trimming and J lost 5 bases; unmatched junction nucleotides: 11. Profiled with immunoSEQ multiplex PCR; TCRdb holds only in-frame clones, not every one. The table lists about 110,000 clones, 95% of them singletons. This clone was seen only a few times. The antigen remains unidentified. Findings of the study overall: Specificity of three CMV-associated chains for CMV antigens was verified in vitro.

This clonotype was obtained from a woman aged 18-30 years in good health and CMV-seronegative. The rearrangement links TRBV2 to TRBJ2-3, with TRBD2 matching over 15 bases. The sample taken for sequencing was PBMCs. CDR3 loop: CASSGTSGGTREDTQYF. The CDR3 DNA follows: TGTGCCAGCTCCGGGACTAGCGGGGGGACTCGGGAAGATACGCAGTATTTT.